Listed below are T cell receptor beta chains from one sample, sequenced in a study of human T cells and chemical hapten exposure. TCRdb re-called the 5' RACE reads with MiXCR, one entry per CDR3 protein. The profile shows 130,000 or so distinct CDR3 sequences, roughly 4.1% of them singletons. The receptors here all came from a female donor in good health. Each CDR3 is given with its conserved first and last residue. A D gene is named only where the DNA matches it firmly. Some rows have no size entry. The others give once, few or many, or a class for an expanded clone.

clone_size j_call v_call d_call cdr3_aa cdr3_nt
. TRBJ1-4 TRBV6-5 . CASSLLQGTVDEKLFF TGTGCCAGCAGCCTTCTACAGGGCACGGTAGATGAAAAACTGTTTTTT
many TRBJ1-6 TRBV20-1 TRBD1 CSASQTGTGHNSPLHF TGCAGTGCTAGCCAGACCGGGACAGGGCATAATTCACCCCTCCACTTT
few TRBJ2-1 TRBV7-2 . CASSLDRRRVGNEQFF TGTGCCAGCAGCTTAGATCGGAGAAGAGTGGGCAATGAGCAGTTCTTC
many TRBJ2-6 TRBV27 . CASSLFPGAGANVLTF TGTGCCAGCAGTTTATTTCCGGGCGCTGGGGCCAACGTCCTGACTTTC
many TRBJ2-2 TRBV5-1 . CASSLAQEAGELFF TGCGCCAGCAGCTTGGCACAGGAGGCCGGGGAGCTGTTTTTT
many TRBJ1-1 TRBV6-2/TRBV6-3 TRBD1 CASRTTTLGQGATEAFF TGTGCCAGCAGAACGACCACCTTAGGACAGGGGGCGACTGAAGCTTTCTTT
many TRBJ2-1 TRBV3-1 TRBD2 CASSRLAGGIYNEQFF TGTGCCAGCAGTCGACTAGCGGGGGGTATATACAATGAGCAGTTCTTC
many TRBJ1-4 TRBV18 . CASSPGQAATNEKLFF TGTGCCAGCTCACCGGGGCAGGCAGCAACTAATGAAAAACTGTTTTTT
many TRBJ1-1 TRBV6-2/TRBV6-3 . CASSYGQMNTEAFF TGTGCCAGCAGTTACGGGCAGATGAACACTGAAGCTTTCTTT
many TRBJ2-5 TRBV20-1 . CSASDGAPTQETQYF TGCAGTGCTAGCGACGGGGCTCCGACACAAGAGACCCAGTACTTC
many TRBJ2-2 TRBV5-1 . CASSLGGANTGELFF TGCGCCAGCAGCTTAGGGGGAGCGAACACCGGGGAGCTGTTTTTT
. TRBJ2-1 TRBV5-1 . CASSHPASLYNEQFF TGCGCCAGCAGCCATCCAGCAAGCCTCTACAATGAGCAGTTCTTC
many TRBJ1-2 TRBV5-1 . CASSLVQGVYTF TGCGCCAGCAGCTTGGTACAAGGGGTCTACACCTTC
many TRBJ1-3 TRBV15 . CATSRDQLSGNTIYF TGTGCCACCAGCAGAGATCAGCTTTCTGGAAACACCATATATTTT
many TRBJ1-5 TRBV20-1 TRBD1 CSAGGTGRFQPQHF TGCAGTGCAGGTGGGACAGGGAGGTTTCAGCCCCAGCATTTT
many TRBJ1-1 TRBV4-2 . CASSQDPLRVKSEAFF TGTGCCAGCAGCCAAGACCCCCTCAGGGTGAAATCTGAAGCTTTCTTT
many TRBJ2-3 TRBV12-3/TRBV12-4 TRBD1 CASSLVATGVTDTQYF TGTGCCAGCAGTTTGGTGGCGACAGGGGTGACAGATACGCAGTATTTT
many TRBJ2-3 TRBV7-2 . CASSFGGFSTQYF TGTGCCAGCAGCTTTGGCGGATTTTCTACGCAGTATTTT
many TRBJ2-1 TRBV28 TRBD2 CASRSASGGAPNNEQFF TGTGCCAGCAGATCAGCCAGCGGGGGGGCTCCGAACAATGAGCAGTTCTTC
many TRBJ2-1 TRBV5-1 . CASSQGLPGNEQFF TGCGCCAGCAGCCAGGGACTTCCCGGCAATGAGCAGTTCTTC
many TRBJ2-3 TRBV13 TRBD1 CASTGTEGTQYF TGTGCCAGCACCGGGACAGAAGGTACGCAGTATTTT
many TRBJ2-1 TRBV29-1 . CSVGGANEQFF TGCAGCGTTGGGGGGGCTAATGAGCAGTTCTTC
many TRBJ2-1 TRBV7-8 TRBD2 CASSLLAGAYNEQFF TGTGCCAGCAGCTTACTAGCGGGGGCCTACAATGAGCAGTTCTTC
many TRBJ1-5 TRBV5-1 . CASSLGGQPHQPQHF TGCGCCAGCAGCTTGGGTGGGCAGCCCCATCAGCCCCAGCATTTT
many TRBJ1-2 TRBV20-1 . CSAGGYTF TGCAGTGCCGGTGGCTACACCTTC
few TRBJ2-1 TRBV7-2 TRBD2 CASSLVSYSGGAGGSEQFF TGTGCCAGCAGCTTAGTCTCGTATAGCGGGGGGGCCGGAGGGAGTGAGCAGTTCTTC
many TRBJ1-2 TRBV29-1 . CSVVHNDRSYYGYTF TGCAGCGTTGTCCACAACGACAGGAGCTATTATGGCTACACCTTC
many TRBJ2-7 TRBV3-1 . CASRGDYEQYF TGTGCCAGCAGGGGGGACTACGAGCAGTACTTC
many TRBJ2-3 TRBV5-1 . CASSLDRISTDTQYF TGCGCCAGCAGCTTGGACAGGATTAGCACAGATACGCAGTATTTT
many TRBJ1-5 TRBV20-1 TRBD1 CSARDRDRADQPQHF TGCAGTGCTAGAGACCGGGACAGGGCGGATCAGCCCCAGCATTTT
many TRBJ2-1 TRBV12-3/TRBV12-4 TRBD2 CASSFPSGGNNEQFF TGTGCCAGCAGTTTCCCTAGCGGGGGTAACAATGAGCAGTTCTTC
many TRBJ1-1 TRBV9 . CASSVTMNTEAFF TGTGCCAGCAGCGTAACAATGAACACTGAAGCTTTCTTT
many TRBJ2-3 TRBV5-1 . CASSPGTLTDTQYF TGCGCCAGCAGCCCCGGTACTTTAACAGATACGCAGTATTTT
many TRBJ2-1 TRBV12-3/TRBV12-4 . CATHTGASEQFF TGTGCCACCCACACGGGGGCGAGTGAGCAGTTCTTC
many TRBJ2-3 TRBV5-1 . CASSYGLPGDTQYF TGCGCCAGCAGCTACGGACTACCAGGGGATACGCAGTATTTT
. TRBJ1-2 TRBV6-1 TRBD1 CASSEAGTVYGYTF TGTGCCAGCAGTGAAGCCGGGACAGTATATGGCTACACCTTC
few TRBJ2-7 TRBV6-6 TRBD1 CASSLPQGYEQYF TGTGCCAGCAGCTTACCACAGGGGTACGAGCAGTACTTC
many TRBJ2-7 TRBV5-6 . CASSVGPLFGEQYF TGTGCCAGCAGCGTTGGGCCCCTATTTGGCGAGCAGTACTTC
many TRBJ2-6 TRBV7-6 . CASSLAYSGANVLTF TGTGCCAGCAGCTTAGCGTACTCTGGGGCCAACGTCCTGACTTTC
. TRBJ2-3 TRBV10-3 . CAISPGTGCSDTQYF TGTGCCATCAGTCCCGGGACTGGCTGCTCGGATACGCAGTATTTT
many TRBJ2-3 TRBV14 . CASSQAQQVTQYF TGTGCCAGCAGCCAAGCCCAGCAGGTTACGCAGTATTTT
many TRBJ2-2 TRBV24-1 . CATSDRTYANTGELFF TGTGCCACCAGTGACCGGACGTATGCGAACACCGGGGAGCTGTTTTTT
many TRBJ2-7 TRBV6-1 . CASSDQPPMPGQSYEQYF TGTGCCAGCAGTGACCAACCACCCATGCCCGGACAGTCCTACGAGCAGTACTTC
. TRBJ2-3 TRBV5-1 . CASRSGYGALGTDTQYF TGCGCCAGCAGATCAGGATACGGGGCGTTGGGCACAGATACGCAGTATTTT
once TRBJ1-1 TRBV29-1 . CRIQGNTEAFF TGCAGAATACAGGGGAACACTGAAGCTTTCTTT
medium-sized TRBJ2-7 TRBV12-3/TRBV12-4 . CASSLAGQQYF TGTGCCAGCAGTTTAGCAGGGCAACAGTACTTC
many TRBJ2-5 TRBV5-1 . CASSLDRETQYF TGCGCCAGCAGCTTGGACCGAGAGACCCAGTACTTC
. TRBJ2-7 TRBV28 . CASSYPFGTSYYEQYF TGTGCCAGCAGTTACCCGTTTGGGACATCCTACTACGAGCAGTACTTC
many TRBJ1-6 TRBV14 . CASSQDLGRASPLHF TGTGCCAGCAGCCAAGATTTGGGTAGGGCATCACCCCTCCACTTT
many TRBJ2-5 TRBV25-1 . CASSAAGTRRQETQYF TGTGCCAGCAGCGCCGCCGGGACCCGACGTCAAGAGACCCAGTACTTC
many TRBJ2-6 TRBV10-2 . CASSEVSGANVLTF TGCGCCAGCAGTGAAGTCAGTGGGGCCAACGTCCTGACTTTC
many TRBJ1-1 TRBV3-1 . CASSQGQGLDAFF TGTGCCAGCAGCCAAGGTCAGGGTCTAGACGCTTTCTTT
many TRBJ1-1 TRBV29-1 . CSAYELNTEAFF TGCAGCGCTTATGAGTTGAACACTGAAGCTTTCTTT
many TRBJ1-3 TRBV11-3 . CASSSGTSSGNTIYF TGTGCCAGCAGCTCCGGGACGAGCTCTGGAAACACCATATATTTT
many TRBJ2-7 TRBV14 TRBD1 CASSRSRGRTYEQYF TGTGCCAGCAGCCGAAGCAGGGGGCGCACCTACGAGCAGTACTTC
many TRBJ1-3 TRBV19 TRBD1 CASTTTPRDSSGNTIYF TGTGCCAGTACCACTACTCCCCGGGACAGTTCTGGAAACACCATATATTTT
many TRBJ2-2 TRBV12-3/TRBV12-4 TRBD1 CASSFSQGVDTGELFF TGTGCCAGCAGTTTCTCCCAGGGGGTGGACACCGGGGAGCTGTTTTTT